The next 21 T cell receptor beta chains were all read from a single sample in a study of preoperative IRX-2 immunotherapy in early breast cancer. Profiled with immunoSEQ multiplex PCR; TCRdb holds only in-frame clones, not every one. In the table there are 40,000 to 50,000 clones, approximately 80% of which are singletons. As to treatment: preoperative locoregional IRX-2 cytokine immunotherapy. The source material was tumor tissue, sampled after IRX-2 immunotherapy. Every receptor here comes from a human donor with breast cancer.

The genes are TRBV29-1 and TRBJ2-5; the D call may be TRBD1 or TRBD2 (5 bases each). This CDR3 contains 18 residues. V gave up 0 bases and J gave up 4 bases, with 24 bases separating them. Germline V gene data show CDR1 as SQVTM and CDR2 as ANQGSEA. DNA for the CDR3: TGCAGCGTTGAAGATAAGTTTGGGCGAGGGGCTTCAAGAGAGACCCAGTACTTC. Amino acid sequence: CSVEDKFGRGASRETQYF.

The chain recombines TRBV6-9 with TRBJ1-1; D gene uncertain. Germline CDR1 is MNHGY and CDR2 is SVAAGI. Trimming left V 10 bases short and J 5 bases short, with 14 bases between. The CDR3 runs to 12 residues. CDR3 in amino acids: CAIRSPGTEAFF. CDR3 coding DNA: TGTGCCATCAGGTCCCCGGGGACTGAAGCTTTCTTT.

This chain connects TRBV5-1 to TRBJ2-1; 11 bases are shared with TRBD2. CDR1 and CDR2 from the germline V gene are SGHRS and YFSETQ. CDR3 length equals 17 residues. Unmatched junction bases numbered 7, after V lost 3 bases and J lost 2 bases. The CDR3 spells CASSYGISGGAYNEQFF. In DNA, the CDR3 is TGCGCCAGCAGCTATGGGATTAGCGGGGGGGCCTACAATGAGCAGTTCTTC.

This chain uses TRBV5-1 with TRBJ2-1, with 9 bases lining up with TRBD1. Trimming removed 0 bases from V and 5 bases from J; junction bases left unmatched: 6. The CDR3 consists of 16 residues. CDR1 is SGHRS, CDR2 YFSETQ, per germline. CDR3 coding DNA: TGCGCCAGCAGCTTGGGGGTACAGGGGGCGAACAATGAGCAGTTCTTC. Its protein product is CASSLGVQGANNEQFF.

CDR3 in DNA: TGCGCCAGCAGCTTGGCCCCTACCACGAACACTGAAGCTTTCTTT. Translating it yields CASSLAPTTNTEAFF. The rearrangement uses TRBV5-1 and TRBJ1-1; unclear D gene. The CDR3 loop spans 15 amino acids. Germline lookup yields CDR1 SGHRS and CDR2 YFSETQ. V was trimmed by 0 bases and J by 1 base, leaving 10 bases between them.

V usage is TRBV29-1 and J usage is TRBJ2-5; D may be TRBD2 (6 bases). Germline V gives CDR1 SQVTM, CDR2 ANQGSEA. This CDR3 spans 14 amino acids. V lost 1 base, J lost 4 bases, and 13 bases lay in between. CDR3: CSVEGAQGGETQYF. DNA for the CDR3: TGCAGCGTTGAAGGCGCCCAGGGAGGAGAGACCCAGTACTTC.

The chain is built from TRBV9 and TRBJ2-5; possibly TRBD1 for D (6 bases). The CDR3 has 16 residues. From germline, CDR1 is SGDLS and CDR2 YYNGEE. Deletions cut 5 bases from V and 0 bases from J, with 17 bases between. The CDR3 coding sequence is TGTGCCAGCAGTTTAGGGGACACCCAGTACCAAGAGACCCAGTACTTC. The encoded protein is CASSLGDTQYQETQYF. The full variable domain, in which reference TRBV9 and TRBJ2-5 provide the parts outside the CDR3, is DSGVTQTPKHLITATGQRVTLRCSPRSGDLSVYWYQQSLDQGLQFLIQYYNGEERAKGNILERFSAQQFPDLHSELNLSSLELGDSALYFCASSLGDTQYQETQYFGPGTRLLVL.

On this clone: Mismatch with germline at one junction end may stem from a read error. The V gene is TRBV28, the J gene TRBJ1-1; D is undetermined. CDR3 length: 13 residues. Germline CDR1 reads MDHEN; CDR2 reads SYDVKM. The CDR3 here is CASSLGGNPEAFF. In nucleotides, the CDR3 is TGTGCCAGCAGTTTGGGCGGGAACCCTGAAGCTTTCTTT.

This chain links TRBV5-1 with TRBJ2-5; TRBD2 matches 9 bases. CDR1 SGHRS and CDR2 YFSETQ come from the germline V gene. The CDR3 loop spans 17 amino acids. V shed 0 bases, J shed 4 bases, and the junction held 10 bases outside the gene matches. CDR3 residues: CASSLGGHSGRGETQYF. The DNA for the CDR3 is TGCGCCAGCAGCTTGGGGGGTCATAGCGGGAGAGGAGAGACCCAGTACTTC.

V usage is TRBV18 and J usage is TRBJ1-1; 9 bases map to TRBD1. Germline V CDR1 and CDR2: KGHSH, LQKENI. With 2 bases clipped from V and 6 bases from J, the junction kept 10 bases outside the gene matches. The CDR3 totals 16 residues. CDR3 in DNA: TGTGCCAGCTCACCAACAACAACAGGGGGCGACGCTGAAGCTTTCTTT. Protein sequence: CASSPTTTGGDAEAFF.

The chain carries TRBV6-7 and TRBJ1-2; D is perhaps TRBD1 (5 bases). TRBV6-7 is an ORF for which the function is uncertain. Trimming left V 5 bases short and J 3 bases short, with 10 bases between. The CDR3 has 13 residues. CDR3: CASSPGPDYGYTF. CDR3 nucleotide sequence: TGTGCCAGCAGTCCGGGGCCTGACTATGGCTACACCTTC.

This rearrangement joins TRBV5-1 to TRBJ1-2; possibly TRBD1 for D (6 bases). This CDR3 is built from 14 residues. V was cut by 5 bases and J by 4 bases, with 15 bases left in between. Germline values: CDR1 SGHRS, CDR2 YFSETQ. CDR3 in DNA: TGCGCCAGCAGGGCCGGGACAACCTCCTATGGCTACACCTTC. It is translated as CASRAGTTSYGYTF. Supplemented by reference TRBV5-1 and TRBJ1-2, the full variable domain reads KAGVTQTPRYLIKTRGQQVTLSCSPISGHRSVSWYQQTPGQGLQFLFEYFSETQRNKGNFPGRFSGRQFSNSRSEMNVSTLELGDSALYLCASRAGTTSYGYTFGSGTRLTVV.

The rearrangement joins TRBV30 to TRBJ1-2; D unclear. The CDR3 consists of 13 residues. Germline values: CDR1 GTSNPN, CDR2 SVGIG (reference sequence). Trimming shortened V by 2 bases and J by 4 bases, and 11 bases separated the two germline ends. The CDR3 is CAWSSPGLYGYTF. CDR3 DNA sequence: TGTGCCTGGAGTTCTCCAGGCCTCTATGGCTACACCTTC.

The rearrangement links TRBV6-8 to TRBJ1-5; D not resolved. From germline, CDR1 is MNHGY and CDR2 SAAAGT. The V end lost 5 bases, the J end lost 4 bases, and 12 bases lay between the germline ends. The CDR3 is 14 residues long. CDR3 in amino acids: CASSDRALNQPQHF. CDR3 coding DNA: TGTGCCAGCAGTGACCGGGCCTTGAATCAGCCCCAGCATTTT.

The genes are TRBV19 and TRBJ2-1; perhaps TRBD2 as D (5 bases). V dropped 3 bases and J dropped 4 bases, with 13 bases sitting between them. Germline CDR1 LNHDA, CDR2 SQIVND (reference sequence). The CDR3 consists of 15 residues. The CDR3 region is CASSMGSGLYNEQFF. CDR3 bases: TGTGCCAGTAGTATGGGGAGCGGCTTATACAATGAGCAGTTCTTC.

CDR3 sequence: CASTRGDLSYNEQFF. CDR3 DNA: TGTGCCAGCACCCGGGGAGATTTATCCTACAATGAGCAGTTCTTC. The gene calls are TRBV9 and TRBJ2-1; tentative D call: TRBD2 (5 bases). Germline V CDR1 and CDR2: SGDLS, YYNGEE. Trimming shortened V by 6 bases and J by 1 base, and 14 bases separated the two germline ends. The CDR3 has 15 residues.

The genes are TRBV19 and TRBJ1-5; D gene uncertain. CDR3 length equals 14 residues. Germline loops: CDR1 LNHDA, CDR2 SQIVND (reference sequence). Trimming removed 3 bases from V and 11 bases from J, with 17 bases in between. The CDR3 DNA is TGTGCCAGTAGTATTCGCGGAGGCTTAATGGCCCAGCATTTT. Amino acid sequence: CASSIRGGLMAQHF.

The chain links TRBV10-2 to TRBJ1-1; D is ambiguous. CDR1 is WSHSY, CDR2 SAAADI, per germline. Trimming pared 4 bases from V and 6 bases from J, leaving 9 bases between. This CDR3 is built from 12 residues. The CDR3 DNA reads as TGCGCCAGCAGTGCTGGGATCGCTGAAGCTTTCTTT. Translating gives CASSAGIAEAFF.

Only one count was recorded for this clone. The chain recombines TRBV19 with TRBJ2-3, with no clear D. V was trimmed by 0 bases and J by 4 bases, leaving 8 bases between them. CDR3 length: 14 residues. CDR1 is LNHDA and CDR2 is SQIVND in the germline V gene (reference sequence). The CDR3 DNA follows: TGTGCCAGTAGTATAGAGAGAACCCCAGATACGCAGTATTTT. Residues: CASSIERTPDTQYF.

This clone appeared once. The chain has TRBV6-8 and TRBJ1-5, with 7 bases matching TRBD1. The CDR3 is made up of 16 amino acids. Unmatched junction bases numbered 6, after V lost 0 bases and J lost 4 bases. The V gene's germline CDR1 is MNHGY and CDR2 SAAAGT. The CDR3 here is CASSYSRRGLNQPQHF. The CDR3 region has the DNA TGTGCCAGCAGTTACTCGAGAAGGGGGCTGAATCAGCCCCAGCATTTT.

This chain joins TRBV28 and TRBJ1-2; unclear D gene. There are 12 residues in the CDR3. Germline V lookup: CDR1 MDHEN, CDR2 SYDVKM. Trimming stripped 3 bases from V and 8 bases from J, with 10 bases between. For the CDR3, the DNA is TGTGCCAGCAGTTTGAGGGTCCGCGGCTACACCTTC. Translated, it gives CASSLRVRGYTF.